This T cell receptor (beta chain) stems from a study of shared clonotypes between healthy human individuals. Running of the assay took place at deep level. Assay: immunoSEQ multiplex PCR; the TCRdb copy retains only in-frame clones and omits some. The sample consists of about a million clones, under 80% of them appearing once. Sample: memory CD4+ T cells sorted from blood. The subset: CD45RA-negative fraction. This receptor was obtained from a man in his late teens or twenties in good health.

CDR3 sequence: CASSSGLALNNEQFF. In DNA, the CDR3 is TGCGCCAGCAGCTCGGGACTAGCGCTTAACAATGAGCAGTTCTTC. This chain connects TRBV5-1 to TRBJ2-1; 10 bases map to TRBD2. Germline CDR1 is SGHRS and CDR2 is YFSETQ. After removal of 3 bases from V and 5 bases from J, the junction contained 5 bases not matched to a gene. The CDR3 covers 15 residues.